Below, 7 T cell receptor beta chains from the same sample are listed, as sequenced in a study of T cell responses to AZD1222 COVID-19 vaccine. Method: immunoSEQ multiplex PCR; TCRdb's copy keeps in-frame clones and lacks some. The sample gives fewer than 100,000 clones, roughly 92% of which show up once; 12% is in the top ten. The sequenced sample was peripheral blood, obtained on day 0 of AZD1222 vaccination. The receptors were gathered from an adult in good health.

The rearrangement joins TRBV30 to TRBJ1-4; 8 nucleotides match TRBD1. This CDR3 spans 16 amino acids. Germline loops: CDR1 GTSNPN, CDR2 SVGIG (reference sequence). The J segment lost 0 bases and the V segment lost 3 bases, leaving 6 bases of the junction unmatched. CDR3 protein: CAWRAGTGSTNEKLFF. In DNA, the CDR3 is TGTGCCTGGAGGGCCGGGACAGGCTCAACTAATGAAAAACTGTTTTTT.

The chain couples TRBV7-8 to TRBJ2-4; D not resolved. The CDR3 loop spans 12 amino acids. Germline lookup yields CDR1 SGHVS and CDR2 FQNEAQ. Trimming removed 5 bases from V and 6 bases from J, with 8 bases in between. The CDR3 coding sequence is TGTGCCAGCAGCCCTCCTGCAAACATTCAGTACTTC. Protein product: CASSPPANIQYF. Full variable domain (missing parts from reference TRBV7-8 and TRBJ2-4): GAGVSQSPRYKVAKRGQDVALRCDPISGHVSLFWYQQALGQGPEFLTYFQNEAQLDKSGLPSDRFFAERPEGSVSTLKIQRTQQEDSAVYLCASSPPANIQYFGAGTRLSVL.

J is TRBJ2-2 and V is TRBV5-4, with 13 bases lining up with TRBD2. V shed 4 bases, J shed 1 base, and the junction held 7 bases outside the gene matches. The germline V gene has CDR1 SGHNT and CDR2 YYREEE (reference sequence). The CDR3 contains 18 residues. DNA for the CDR3: TGTGCCAGCAGCCCCCGGACTAGCGGGGGCCTGAACACCGGGGAGCTGTTTTTT. Encoded protein: CASSPRTSGGLNTGELFF.

This chain uses TRBV5-1 with TRBJ1-1, with no clear D. V was clipped by 0 bases and J by 3 bases, with 6 bases between them. This CDR3 has 13 residues. In germline, CDR1 is SGHRS, CDR2 YFSETQ. CDR3 in amino acids: CASSLVGDTEAFF. DNA of the CDR3: TGCGCCAGCAGCTTGGTTGGGGACACTGAAGCTTTCTTT.

The genes are TRBV5-7 and TRBJ2-1; TRBD1 matches at 8 bases. TRBV5-7 is labeled an ORF, and its function is uncertain. The V gene end was trimmed by 4 bases and the J gene end by 6 bases; junction bases not matched to a gene: 12. This CDR3 contains 16 residues. The CDR3 nucleotides are TGTGCCAGCAGCATCCACCCCGGGACAGGAACCAATGAGCAGTTCTTC. This translates into CASSIHPGTGTNEQFF.

The chain employs TRBV30 and TRBJ2-7; D perhaps matches TRBD1 (5 bases). Trimming pared 4 bases from V and 0 bases from J, leaving 19 bases between. CDR3 length: 16 residues. The germline CDR1 and CDR2 sequences are GTSNPN and SVGIG (reference sequence). CDR3 protein: CAWTHQGRLSSYEQYF. The CDR3 DNA is TGTGCCTGGACCCACCAGGGCAGGTTGAGCTCCTACGAGCAGTACTTC.

The genes are TRBV5-6 and TRBJ2-7; 7 bases map to TRBD2. The CDR3 covers 17 residues. After removal of 0 bases from V and 0 bases from J, the junction contained 9 bases not matched to a gene. Germline V lookup: CDR1 SGHDT, CDR2 YYEEEE. DNA for the CDR3: TGTGCCAGCAGCTTGGAGATTGGGCGGGGGAACTCCTACGAGCAGTACTTC. It yields the protein CASSLEIGRGNSYEQYF.